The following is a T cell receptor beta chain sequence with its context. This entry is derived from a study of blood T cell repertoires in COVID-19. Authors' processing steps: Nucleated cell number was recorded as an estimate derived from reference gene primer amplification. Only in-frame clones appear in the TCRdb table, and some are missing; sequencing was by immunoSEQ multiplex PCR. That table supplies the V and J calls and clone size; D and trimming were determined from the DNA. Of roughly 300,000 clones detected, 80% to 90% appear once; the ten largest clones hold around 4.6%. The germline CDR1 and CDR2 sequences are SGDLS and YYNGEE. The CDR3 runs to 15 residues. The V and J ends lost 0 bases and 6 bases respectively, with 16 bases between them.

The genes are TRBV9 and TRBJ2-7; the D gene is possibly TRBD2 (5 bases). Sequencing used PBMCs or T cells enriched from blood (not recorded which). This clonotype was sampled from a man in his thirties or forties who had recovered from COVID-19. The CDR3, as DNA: TGTGCCAGCAGCGTAGCTACGGGATGGCGCGCCGAGCAGTACTTC. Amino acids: CASSVATGWRAEQYF.